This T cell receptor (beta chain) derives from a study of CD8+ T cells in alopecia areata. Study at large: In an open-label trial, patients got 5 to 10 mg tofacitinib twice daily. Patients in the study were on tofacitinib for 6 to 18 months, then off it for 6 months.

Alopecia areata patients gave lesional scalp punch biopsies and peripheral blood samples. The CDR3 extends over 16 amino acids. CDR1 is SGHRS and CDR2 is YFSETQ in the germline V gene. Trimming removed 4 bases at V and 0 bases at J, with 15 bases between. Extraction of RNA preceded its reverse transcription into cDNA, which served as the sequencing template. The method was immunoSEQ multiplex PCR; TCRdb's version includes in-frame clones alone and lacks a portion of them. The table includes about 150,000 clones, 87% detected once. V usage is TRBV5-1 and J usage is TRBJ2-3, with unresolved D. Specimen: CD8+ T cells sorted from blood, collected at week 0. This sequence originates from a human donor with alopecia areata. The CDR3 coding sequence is TGCGCCAGCAGCAGTCTGGCGGTGACTAGCACAGATACGCAGTATTTT. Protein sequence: CASSSLAVTSTDTQYF.